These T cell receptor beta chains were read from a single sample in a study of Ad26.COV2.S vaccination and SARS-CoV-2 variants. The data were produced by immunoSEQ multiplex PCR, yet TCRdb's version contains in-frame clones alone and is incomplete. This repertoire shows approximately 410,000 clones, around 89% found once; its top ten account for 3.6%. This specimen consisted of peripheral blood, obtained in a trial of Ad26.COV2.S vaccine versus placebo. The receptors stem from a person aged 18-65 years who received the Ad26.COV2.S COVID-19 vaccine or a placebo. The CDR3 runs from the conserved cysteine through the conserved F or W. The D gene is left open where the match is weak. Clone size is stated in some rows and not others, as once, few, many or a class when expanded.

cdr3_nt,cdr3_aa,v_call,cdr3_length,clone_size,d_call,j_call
TGCGCCAGCAGCCAAGATTTAGGGGGCCACCAGCCCCAGCATTTT,CASSQDLGGHQPQHF,TRBV4-3,15,-,TRBD1,TRBJ1-5
TGTGCCAGCAGTCCGAACCAGGGACACTCGGACATTCAGTACTTC,CASSPNQGHSDIQYF,TRBV6-4,15,-,-,TRBJ2-4
TGTGCCAGCAGCGTAGACCACAGGGAGAGAGGCTACACCTTC,CASSVDHRERGYTF,TRBV9,14,-,-,TRBJ1-2
TGTGCCAGCAGCATCACCGGGACGGGCACCGGGGAGCTGTTTTTT,CASSITGTGTGELFF,TRBV7-6,15,few,-,TRBJ2-2
TGTGCCAGTTCCCGGGACCTAGCAACTAGCGATACGCAGTATTTT,CASSRDLATSDTQYF,TRBV19,15,-,-,TRBJ2-3
TGTGCCAGCAGCTTAGGAGGCGATCCGGGAGGCTACACCTTC,CASSLGGDPGGYTF,TRBV7-2,14,-,-,TRBJ1-2
TGTGCCACCAGTGACAGGGCCGGCTACACCTTC,CATSDRAGYTF,TRBV24-1,11,once,-,TRBJ1-2
TGTGCCAGCAGCCAGGGCCTTAACGGAAAACTGTTTTTT,CASSQGLNGKLFF,TRBV6-5,13,-,-,TRBJ1-4
TGCGCCAGCACCTTCAAGGGGACCGGGGAGCTGTTTTTT,CASTFKGTGELFF,TRBV4-1,13,-,-,TRBJ2-2
TGTGCCAGCAGTGAAGCCCGGGTGTTGGACACTGAAGCTTTCTTT,CASSEARVLDTEAFF,TRBV2,15,-,-,TRBJ1-1
TGTGCCAGCAGTGATGGTCTCGACACAGATACGCAGTATTTT,CASSDGLDTDTQYF,TRBV2,14,-,-,TRBJ2-3
TGTGCCAGTATCCCCCAGTCTGGGGCCAACGTCCTGACTTTC,CASIPQSGANVLTF,TRBV19,14,-,-,TRBJ2-6
TGTGCCAGCAGTTTAACGGCCGGGGAGCTGTTTTTT,CASSLTAGELFF,TRBV28,12,-,-,TRBJ2-2
TGTGCCAGCAGGTGGGATTGGAATAATTCACCCCTCCACTTT,CASRWDWNNSPLHF,TRBV7-2,14,few,-,TRBJ1-6
TGTGCCAGCAAGGGATCCCCGGCCCTCTACGAGCAGTACTTC,CASKGSPALYEQYF,TRBV28,14,-,-,TRBJ2-7
TGTGCCAGTAGGTTAAGGGGCAATCAGCCCCAGCATTTT,CASRLRGNQPQHF,TRBV7-2,13,-,-,TRBJ1-5
TGTGCCAGCCGTCTAGGGACAGGGGGCAGCCCCCAGCATTTT,CASRLGTGGSPQHF,TRBV19,14,-,TRBD1,TRBJ1-5
TGTGCCAGCACTACACGTGAGGGCAACGAGCAGTACTTC,CASTTREGNEQYF,TRBV6-6,13,once,-,TRBJ2-7
TGTGCCAGCAGCCAAGATTATCGAGGCTCAGGAGAGACCCAGTACTTC,CASSQDYRGSGETQYF,TRBV14,16,-,-,TRBJ2-5
TGTGCCAGCAGCCAAGATGGTCGGTCGAGATATACGCAGTATTTT,CASSQDGRSRYTQYF,TRBV4-2,15,-,-,TRBJ2-3
TGTGCCAGCAGCTTGGGAAGTGGAAACACCATATATTTT,CASSLGSGNTIYF,TRBV5-6,13,-,-,TRBJ1-3
TGTGCCACCAGCAGAGATCGCGAGAGTTTTACCTACGAGCAGTACTTC,CATSRDRESFTYEQYF,TRBV15,16,-,-,TRBJ2-7
TGTGCCAGCAGCTTGTTGGCTTTGGGGCGGGCCCGGCCCCAGCATTTT,CASSLLALGRARPQHF,TRBV5-5,16,-,-,TRBJ1-5
TGTGCCAGCAGGGAAATCAACGCCGGGACAGCGAACACCGGGGAGCTGTTTTTT,CASREINAGTANTGELFF,TRBV7-9,18,-,TRBD1,TRBJ2-2
TGTGCCAGTAGTGCCCGGGACAGCGCGAGAGGCTACACCTTC,CASSARDSARGYTF,TRBV19,14,-,TRBD1,TRBJ1-2
TGTGCCAGCAGCTTAGCCCCGAGCAGCGCAGTATTTAATCAGCCCCAGCATTTT,CASSLAPSSAVFNQPQHF,TRBV7-2,18,-,-,TRBJ1-5
TGTGCCACCAGTGACCCAAACCCTCAAGGGACAGATACGCAGTATTTT,CATSDPNPQGTDTQYF,TRBV24-1,16,-,-,TRBJ2-3
TGCGCCAGCAGCTTGGTTAGGTTGGGGGGCAGCTCCTACGAGCAGTACTTC,CASSLVRLGGSSYEQYF,TRBV5-1,17,-,-,TRBJ2-7
TGTGCCAGCAGCCAAGAGACCCAGTACTTC,CASSQETQYF,TRBV3-1/TRBV3-2,10,few,-,TRBJ2-5
TGTGCCAGCGTCCCGGCCAGTCCCGGCACTGAAGCTTTCTTT,CASVPASPGTEAFF,TRBV6-5,14,-,-,TRBJ1-1
TGTGCCAGCAGTCTAGGACAGGGCAATTCACCCCTCCACTTT,CASSLGQGNSPLHF,TRBV2,14,-,TRBD1,TRBJ1-6
TGTGCCAGCAGCTTTACAGCGGTGGACTACAATGAGCAGTTCTTC,CASSFTAVDYNEQFF,TRBV7-9,15,-,-,TRBJ2-1
TGTGCCAGCAGTACGAGGACAGGGGTCGTCTCTGGGGCCAACGTCCTGACTTTC,CASSTRTGVVSGANVLTF,TRBV27,18,-,TRBD1,TRBJ2-6
TGTGCCAGCAGTTACGACAGAGCGGAGACCCAGTACTTC,CASSYDRAETQYF,TRBV6-5,13,-,-,TRBJ2-5
TGTGCCAGCAGTTTATTAGGATATTCACCCCTCCACTTT,CASSLLGYSPLHF,TRBV28,13,-,-,TRBJ1-6
TGTGCCACCAGCGTGGACAGAAACTATGGCTACACCTTC,CATSVDRNYGYTF,TRBV15,13,-,-,TRBJ1-2
TGTGCCAGCTCACCGGGGGGGGATGGCTACACCTTC,CASSPGGDGYTF,TRBV18,12,-,-,TRBJ1-2
TGTGCCATCAGTGAACCGGACAGGAAGAGTGTCTATGAGCAGTTCTTC,CAISEPDRKSVYEQFF,TRBV10-3,16,-,TRBD1,TRBJ2-1
TGTGCCAGCTCACCTGGGCCCGACTGGACTGAAGCTTTCTTT,CASSPGPDWTEAFF,TRBV18,14,-,-,TRBJ1-1
TGTGCCAGCAGCGCCTCAGGTTCCCACGAGACCCAGTACTTC,CASSASGSHETQYF,TRBV9,14,-,-,TRBJ2-5
TGTGCCTGGGGGGGGTTAAGGGGCACTGAAGCTTTCTTT,CAWGGLRGTEAFF,TRBV30,13,-,-,TRBJ1-1
TGTGCCAGCAGTGGAGGGCGGACAGGTCTTCCCTACAATGAGCAGTTCTTC,CASSGGRTGLPYNEQFF,TRBV6-1,17,-,TRBD1,TRBJ2-1
TGTGCCAGCAGTTACTCCCCGGGATCCCTTTCAGATACGCAGTATTTT,CASSYSPGSLSDTQYF,TRBV6-2/TRBV6-3,16,once,-,TRBJ2-3